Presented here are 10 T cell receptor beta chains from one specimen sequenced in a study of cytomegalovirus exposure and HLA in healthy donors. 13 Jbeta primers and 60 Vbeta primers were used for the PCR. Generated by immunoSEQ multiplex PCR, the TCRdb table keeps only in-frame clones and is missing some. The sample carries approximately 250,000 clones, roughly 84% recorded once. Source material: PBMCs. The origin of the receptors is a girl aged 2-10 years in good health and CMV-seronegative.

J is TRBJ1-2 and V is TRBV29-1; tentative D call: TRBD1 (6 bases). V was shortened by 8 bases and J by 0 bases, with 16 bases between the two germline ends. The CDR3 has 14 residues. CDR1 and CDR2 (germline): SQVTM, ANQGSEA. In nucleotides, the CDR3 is TGCAGCTCCCGGAAGGGGGTTTCTAACTATGGCTACACCTTC. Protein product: CSSRKGVSNYGYTF.

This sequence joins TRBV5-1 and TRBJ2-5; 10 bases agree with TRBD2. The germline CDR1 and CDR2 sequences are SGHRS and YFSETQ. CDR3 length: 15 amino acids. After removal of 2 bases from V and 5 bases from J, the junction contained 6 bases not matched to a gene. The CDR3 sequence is CASSLLAGGGETQYF. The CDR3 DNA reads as TGCGCCAGCAGCTTATTAGCGGGAGGAGGGGAGACCCAGTACTTC.

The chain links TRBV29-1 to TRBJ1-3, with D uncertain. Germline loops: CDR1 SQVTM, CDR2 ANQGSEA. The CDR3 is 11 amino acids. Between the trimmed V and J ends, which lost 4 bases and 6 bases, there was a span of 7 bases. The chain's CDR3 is CSVGQENTIYF. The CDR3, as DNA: TGCAGCGTTGGTCAGGAAAACACCATATATTTT.

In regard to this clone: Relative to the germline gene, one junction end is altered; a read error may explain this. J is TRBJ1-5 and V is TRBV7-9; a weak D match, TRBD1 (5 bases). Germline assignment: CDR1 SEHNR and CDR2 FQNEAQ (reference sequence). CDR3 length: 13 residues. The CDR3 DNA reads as TGTTCCAGCAGCTTTAAAGGGGAGGCGCCCCAGCATTTT. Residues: CSSSFKGEAPQHF.

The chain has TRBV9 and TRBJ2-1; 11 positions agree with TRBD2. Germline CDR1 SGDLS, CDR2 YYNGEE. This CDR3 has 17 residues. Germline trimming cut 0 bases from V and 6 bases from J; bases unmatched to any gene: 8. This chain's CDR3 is CASSVVSGGASFNEQFF. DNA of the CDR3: TGTGCCAGCAGCGTAGTTAGCGGGGGGGCCTCTTTCAATGAGCAGTTCTTC.

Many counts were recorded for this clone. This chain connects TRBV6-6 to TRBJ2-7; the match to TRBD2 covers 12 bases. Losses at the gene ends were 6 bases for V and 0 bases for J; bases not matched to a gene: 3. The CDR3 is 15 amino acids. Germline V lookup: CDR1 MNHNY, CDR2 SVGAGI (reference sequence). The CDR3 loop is CASRTSGGPSYEQYF. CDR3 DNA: TGTGCCAGCAGGACTAGCGGGGGACCCTCCTACGAGCAGTACTTC.

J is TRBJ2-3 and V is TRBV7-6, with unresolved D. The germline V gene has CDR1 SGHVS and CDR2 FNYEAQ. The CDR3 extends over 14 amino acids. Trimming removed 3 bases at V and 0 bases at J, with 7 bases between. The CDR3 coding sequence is TGTGCCAGCAGCTTGGGCACCAGCACAGATACGCAGTATTTT. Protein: CASSLGTSTDTQYF.

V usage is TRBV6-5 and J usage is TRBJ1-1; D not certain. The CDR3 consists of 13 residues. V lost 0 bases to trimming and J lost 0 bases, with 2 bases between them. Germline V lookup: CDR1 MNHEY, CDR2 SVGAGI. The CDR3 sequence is CASSYSLNTEAFF. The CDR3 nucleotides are TGTGCCAGCAGTTACTCCTTGAACACTGAAGCTTTCTTT.

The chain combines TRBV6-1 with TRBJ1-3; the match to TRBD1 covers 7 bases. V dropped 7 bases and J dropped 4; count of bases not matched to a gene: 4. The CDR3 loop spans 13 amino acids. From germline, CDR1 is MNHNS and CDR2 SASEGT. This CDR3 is CASTLTGGNTIYF. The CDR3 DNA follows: TGTGCCAGCACCTTGACAGGGGGAAACACCATATATTTT.

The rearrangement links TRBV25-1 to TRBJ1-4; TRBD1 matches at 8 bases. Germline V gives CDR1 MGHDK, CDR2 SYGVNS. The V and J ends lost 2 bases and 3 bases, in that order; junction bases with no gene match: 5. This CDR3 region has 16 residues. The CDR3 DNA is TGTGCCAGCAGTGAACAGGGGGCGCCAGCTAATGAAAAACTGTTTTTT. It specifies CASSEQGAPANEKLFF.